Following are 18 T cell receptor beta chains from one sample sequenced in a study of T cell changes during pregnancy in multiple sclerosis. Sequencing was performed with immunoSEQ multiplex PCR; in TCRdb, only in-frame clones are kept and a portion is missing. The sample contains roughly 100,000 clones, roughly 92% of which appear only once. The specimen comprised peripheral blood, sampled after pregnancy. The receptors were sampled from a female donor with multiple sclerosis, enrolled in a pregnancy study.

The V call is TRBV5-1, the J call TRBJ2-7, with 9 bases aligning to TRBD1. Looked up from germline, CDR1 is SGHRS and CDR2 is YFSETQ. V shed 4 bases and J 7 bases; nucleotides not matched to a gene: 9. The CDR3 is 14 residues long. The CDR3 coding sequence is TGCGCCAGCAGCACCGGGACAGGGACGCAAGAGCAGTACTTC. Its protein is CASSTGTGTQEQYF. The full variable domain, rest sourced from reference TRBV5-1 and TRBJ2-7, is KAGVTQTPRYLIKTRGQQVTLSCSPISGHRSVSWYQQTPGQGLQFLFEYFSETQRNKGNFPGRFSGRQFSNSRSEMNVSTLELGDSALYLCASSTGTGTQEQYFGPGTRLTVT.

The V gene is TRBV20-1, the J gene TRBJ1-4; D is ambiguous. Between the trimmed V and J ends, which lost 2 bases and 8 bases, there was a span of 3 bases. Looked up from germline, CDR1 is DFQATT and CDR2 is SNEGSKA (reference sequence). CDR3 length: 10 residues. The CDR3 protein is CSARREKLFF. In DNA form, the CDR3 reads TGCAGTGCTAGACGGGAAAAACTGTTTTTT.

V and J are TRBV30 and TRBJ1-5; D is undetermined. Germline CDR1 and CDR2: GTSNPN and SVGIG (reference sequence). The V end lost 2 bases, the J end lost 5 bases, and 10 bases lay between the germline ends. The length of the CDR3 is 13 residues. This chain's CDR3 is CAWSSGDYQPQHF. For the CDR3, the DNA is TGTGCCTGGAGTAGCGGGGATTATCAGCCCCAGCATTTT.

The rearrangement joins TRBV28 to TRBJ1-5, with D maybe TRBD1 (6 bases). With 2 bases removed from V and 11 bases from J, the gap between germline ends came to 10 bases. The length of the CDR3 is 12 residues. The germline gives CDR1 MDHEN, CDR2 SYDVKM. In nucleotides, the CDR3 is TGTGCCAGCAGTTTAGTACAGGGTACCCAGCATTTT. Residues: CASSLVQGTQHF. Together with reference TRBV28 and TRBJ1-5, the CDR3 gives the full variable domain: DVKVTQSSRYLVKRTGEKVFLECVQDMDHENMFWYRQDPGLGLRLIYFSYDVKMKEKGDIPEGYSVSREKKERFSLILESASTNQTSMYLCASSLVQGTQHFGDGTRLSIL.

CDR3 DNA: TGTGCCAGCAGTGAACTTGGTGGGGACAGGGGGCGCTTTTTTGACGAGCAGTACTTC. Amino acids: CASSELGGDRGRFFDEQYF. The chain joins TRBV6-1 to TRBJ2-7, with 12 bases lining up with TRBD1. Germline-derived CDR1 and CDR2 are MNHNS and SASEGT. The CDR3 covers 19 residues. Germline trimming cut 2 bases from V and 5 bases from J; bases unmatched to any gene: 16.

This clone occurred a few times. V gene TRBV5-1 combines with J gene TRBJ1-3; tentative D call: TRBD1 (5 bases). This CDR3 contains 15 residues. Germline loops: CDR1 SGHRS, CDR2 YFSETQ. V shed 3 bases and J shed 0 bases, with 10 bases lying between them. The CDR3 reads CASSSGLISGNTIYF. The CDR3, as DNA: TGCGCCAGCAGCTCGGGACTTATCTCTGGAAACACCATATATTTT.

The rearrangement joins TRBV2 to TRBJ2-1; possible D gene TRBD2, 7 bases. There are 12 residues in the CDR3. Trimming pared 6 bases from V and 8 bases from J, leaving 11 bases between. Germline CDR1 is SNHLY and CDR2 is FYNNEI. CDR3 nucleotides: TGTGCCAGCAGGGGGGGGCCCGATGAGCAGTTCTTC. This codes for CASRGGPDEQFF.

The rearrangement joins TRBV30 to TRBJ1-1; D perhaps matches TRBD1 (5 bases). The CDR3 runs to 15 residues. Trimming cost V 1 base and J 7 bases, with 19 bases left between them. CDR1 is GTSNPN and CDR2 is SVGIG in the germline V gene (reference sequence). The CDR3 here is CAWSDPWGVGGEAFF. The CDR3 nucleotides are TGTGCCTGGAGTGACCCGTGGGGGGTCGGGGGTGAAGCTTTCTTT.

The CDR3 region has the DNA TGTGCCAGCAGTTACGACAGCTCCTACGAGCAGTACTTC. Its protein product is CASSYDSSYEQYF. The chain couples TRBV6-5 to TRBJ2-7; maybe TRBD1 (5 bases). This CDR3 comprises 13 residues. Trimming pared 2 bases from V and 0 bases from J, leaving 5 bases between. CDR1 and CDR2 from the germline V gene are MNHEY and SVGAGI.

The chain couples TRBV2 to TRBJ2-7; 9 nucleotides line up with TRBD2. Per germline, CDR1 SNHLY and CDR2 FYNNEI. V lost 6 bases, J lost 2 bases, and 8 bases stayed unmatched. This CDR3 is built from 15 residues. CDR3 DNA: TGTGCCAGCAGCCTGGGACTAGCCGAAACCTACGAGCAGTACTTC. Its translation is CASSLGLAETYEQYF.

The chain combines TRBV19 with TRBJ2-5, with TRBD1 identical over 11 bases. The V and J ends lost 6 bases and 0 bases, in that order; junction bases with no gene match: 9. The CDR3 has 17 amino acids. The V gene's germline CDR1 is LNHDA and CDR2 SQIVND (reference sequence). CDR3 residues: CASRGQGAGRNQETQYF. CDR3 nucleotides: TGTGCCAGTAGAGGACAGGGGGCCGGGAGGAACCAAGAGACCCAGTACTTC.

The V and J genes are TRBV5-1 and TRBJ2-2, with D unclear. Per the germline V gene, CDR1 is SGHRS and CDR2 is YFSETQ. The CDR3 loop spans 13 amino acids. The V end lost 6 bases, the J end lost 0 bases, and 6 bases lay between the germline ends. The DNA for the CDR3 is TGCGCCAGCATTCAGGCGAACACCGGGGAGCTGTTTTTT. Protein: CASIQANTGELFF.

This chain connects TRBV25-1 to TRBJ2-5; D possibly corresponds to TRBD2 (6 bases). Trimming removed 6 bases at V and 5 bases at J, with 19 bases between. Germline V gene sequence: CDR1 MGHDK, CDR2 SYGVNS. This CDR3 is 15 amino acids long. The CDR3 protein is CASSPGLPNGETQYF. The DNA for the CDR3 is TGTGCCAGCAGCCCGGGACTCCCGAACGGGGAGACCCAGTACTTC.

This sequence joins TRBV6-1 and TRBJ2-7; 9 bases align to TRBD2. Trimming took 1 base from V and 9 from J; bases not matched to a gene: 10. Germline CDR1 is MNHNS and CDR2 is SASEGT. The CDR3 has 15 amino acids. The CDR3: CASSEVGTSKQVQYF. The CDR3 DNA reads TGTGCCAGCAGTGAAGTGGGGACTAGCAAACAGGTGCAGTACTTC.

The gene calls are TRBV5-5 and TRBJ1-5; TRBD1 agrees at 7 bases. The CDR3 runs 15 residues. The J segment lost 1 base and the V segment lost 2 bases, leaving 3 bases of the junction unmatched. CDR1 is SGHKS and CDR2 is YYEKEE in the germline V gene (reference sequence). The chain's CDR3 is CASSFSGQSNQPQHF. The CDR3 nucleotides are TGTGCCAGCAGCTTCTCGGGACAGAGCAATCAGCCCCAGCATTTT. Combining the CDR3 with reference TRBV5-5 and TRBJ1-5 gives the whole variable domain DAGVTQSPTHLIKTRGQQVTLRCSPISGHKSVSWYQQVLGQGPQFIFQYYEKEERGRGNFPDRFSARQFPNYSSELNVNALLLGDSALYLCASSFSGQSNQPQHFGDGTRLSIL.

This clone occurred a few times. The rearrangement links TRBV18 to TRBJ1-2, with 7 bases identical to TRBD1. This CDR3 spans 16 amino acids. V gave up 4 bases and J gave up 2 bases; unmatched junction bases: 10. Germline CDR1 KGHSH, CDR2 LQKENI. CDR3 sequence (DNA): TGTGCCAGCTCACGAACGACGGCAGGGGGAAACTATGGCTACACCTTC. Protein sequence: CASSRTTAGGNYGYTF.

The V gene is TRBV27, the J gene TRBJ2-7, with D perhaps matching TRBD1 (6 bases). This CDR3 region has 14 residues. Between the trimmed V and J ends, which lost 5 bases and 0 bases, there was a span of 11 bases. Germline CDR1 MNHEY, CDR2 SMNVEV (reference sequence). CDR3 amino acids: CASSPLGGSYEQYF. The CDR3 DNA sequence: TGTGCCAGCAGTCCTCTAGGGGGCTCCTACGAGCAGTACTTC.

V usage is TRBV5-8 and J usage is TRBJ1-1; 12 bases are shared with TRBD1. Germline V gene sequence: CDR1 SGHTS, CDR2 YDEGEE. V dropped 5 bases and J dropped 5; count of bases not matched to a gene: 13. The CDR3 totals 17 residues. The CDR3 nucleotides are TGTGCCAGCAGACCGCTTCCCCGGGACAGGGGGCGTACTGAAGCTTTCTTT. Amino acid sequence: CASRPLPRDRGRTEAFF.